A selection of T cell receptor beta chains follows, all from one sample in a study of cytomegalovirus exposure and HLA in healthy donors. Sequencing was performed with immunoSEQ multiplex PCR; in TCRdb, only in-frame clones are kept and a portion is missing. The sample lists 120,000 or so clones; about nine tenths were seen once. Input material: PBMCs. Receptors were obtained from a man aged 30-40 years in good health and CMV-seronegative. Each CDR3 is given with its conserved first and last residue. A D gene is named only where the DNA matches it firmly. A row's size may be missing; if present it is once, few, many or a size class.

j_call: TRBJ2-7; v_call: TRBV7-9; d_call: TRBD1; clone_size: NA; cdr3_nt: TGTGCCAGCAGCTTCCTCCCCGACAGGGTCTTCTCCTACGAGCAGTACTTC; cdr3_aa: CASSFLPDRVFSYEQYF
j_call: TRBJ1-4; v_call: TRBV30; d_call: TRBD1; clone_size: NA; cdr3_nt: TGTGCCTGGAGTGTACAGGGGGCGAAACTGTTTTTT; cdr3_aa: CAWSVQGAKLFF
j_call: TRBJ2-2; v_call: TRBV27; d_call: TRBD2; clone_size: NA; cdr3_nt: TGTGCCAGCACCGACCGGGACAGGGGACTAGCGGGAGCCCGGAACACCGGGGAGCTGTTTTTT; cdr3_aa: CASTDRDRGLAGARNTGELFF
j_call: TRBJ2-5; v_call: TRBV11-2; d_call: TRBD1; clone_size: NA; cdr3_nt: TGTGCCAGCAGCTCGAGGACAGGGGAGGAGACCCAGTACTTC; cdr3_aa: CASSSRTGEETQYF
j_call: TRBJ2-1; v_call: TRBV11-3; d_call: NA; clone_size: NA; cdr3_nt: TGTGCCAGCAGTCGTAACAATGAGCAGTTCTTC; cdr3_aa: CASSRNNEQFF
j_call: TRBJ2-7; v_call: TRBV6-5; d_call: NA; clone_size: once; cdr3_nt: TGTGCCAGCAGGGACGTCAGGGGGGACTACGAGCAGTACTTC; cdr3_aa: CASRDVRGDYEQYF
j_call: TRBJ1-3; v_call: TRBV29-1; d_call: NA; clone_size: NA; cdr3_nt: TGCAGCGTGGACAGTGGAAACACCATATATTTT; cdr3_aa: CSVDSGNTIYF
j_call: TRBJ1-3; v_call: TRBV25-1; d_call: NA; clone_size: once; cdr3_nt: TGTGCCAGCAGTGAATTGCTAGGCCCTTCTGGAAACACCATATATTTT; cdr3_aa: CASSELLGPSGNTIYF
j_call: TRBJ2-1; v_call: TRBV2; d_call: TRBD2; clone_size: NA; cdr3_nt: TGTGCCAGCAGCGCCCCGACTAGCGGGAGAGGTTGGAGCTCCTACAATGAGCAGTTCTTC; cdr3_aa: CASSAPTSGRGWSSYNEQFF
j_call: TRBJ2-2; v_call: TRBV7-9; d_call: NA; clone_size: NA; cdr3_nt: TGTGCCAGCAGCCGCGGGGCCTCGAACACCGGGGAGCTGTTTTTT; cdr3_aa: CASSRGASNTGELFF
j_call: TRBJ2-3; v_call: TRBV4-1; d_call: NA; clone_size: NA; cdr3_nt: TGCGCCAGCAGCCAAGGAGTGGGCGTTACGCAGTATTTT; cdr3_aa: CASSQGVGVTQYF
j_call: TRBJ1-2; v_call: TRBV7-8; d_call: TRBD1; clone_size: NA; cdr3_nt: TGTGCCAGCAGCCGCACGTCTACACAGGGGGCTAGCTATGGCTACACCTTC; cdr3_aa: CASSRTSTQGASYGYTF
j_call: TRBJ2-2; v_call: TRBV15; d_call: TRBD1; clone_size: NA; cdr3_nt: TGTGCCACCAGCAGTGGGACAGGGACCAACACCGGGGAGCTGTTTTTT; cdr3_aa: CATSSGTGTNTGELFF
j_call: TRBJ2-7; v_call: TRBV27; d_call: NA; clone_size: NA; cdr3_nt: TGTGCCAGCAGATACGGGGTAGATACTTACGAGCAGTACTTC; cdr3_aa: CASRYGVDTYEQYF
j_call: TRBJ1-5; v_call: TRBV19; d_call: TRBD1; clone_size: NA; cdr3_nt: TGTGCCAGTAGTAAAGGACAGGGCGGTCAGCCCCAGCATTTT; cdr3_aa: CASSKGQGGQPQHF
j_call: TRBJ2-1; v_call: TRBV7-3; d_call: TRBD1; clone_size: NA; cdr3_nt: TGTGCCAGCAGCCGGACAGGGACATACAATGAGCAGTTCTTC; cdr3_aa: CASSRTGTYNEQFF
j_call: TRBJ2-2; v_call: TRBV9; d_call: NA; clone_size: NA; cdr3_nt: TGTGCCAGCACCCCGTCCGGAGGGGAGGCCGGGGAGCTGTTTTTT; cdr3_aa: CASTPSGGEAGELFF
j_call: TRBJ1-5; v_call: TRBV6-1; d_call: TRBD1; clone_size: NA; cdr3_nt: TGTGCCAGCAGAGAGGGACAGCCCATCATTTGGCCCCAGCATTTT; cdr3_aa: CASREGQPIIWPQHF
j_call: TRBJ2-1; v_call: TRBV19; d_call: NA; clone_size: NA; cdr3_nt: TGTGCCAGTGAAGCTAGCTCCTACAATGAGCAGTTCTTC; cdr3_aa: CASEASSYNEQFF
j_call: TRBJ1-1; v_call: TRBV29-1; d_call: TRBD1; clone_size: once; cdr3_nt: TGCAGCACCCGGACAGGGCTCACTGAAGCTTTCTTT; cdr3_aa: CSTRTGLTEAFF
j_call: TRBJ1-1; v_call: TRBV6-5; d_call: NA; clone_size: once; cdr3_nt: TGTGCCAGCGCGCAGGGAGGGGTGAACACTGAAGCTTTCTTT; cdr3_aa: CASAQGGVNTEAFF
j_call: TRBJ2-3; v_call: TRBV6-1; d_call: NA; clone_size: NA; cdr3_nt: TGTGCCAGCAGTGCTCGAGGAACAGATACGCAGTATTTT; cdr3_aa: CASSARGTDTQYF